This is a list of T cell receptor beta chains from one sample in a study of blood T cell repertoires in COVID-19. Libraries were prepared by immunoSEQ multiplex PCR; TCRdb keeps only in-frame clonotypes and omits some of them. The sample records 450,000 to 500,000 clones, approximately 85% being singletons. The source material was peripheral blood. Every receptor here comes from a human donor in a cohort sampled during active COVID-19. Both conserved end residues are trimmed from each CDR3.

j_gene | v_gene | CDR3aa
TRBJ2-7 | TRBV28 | ASRRTGVPRGEQY
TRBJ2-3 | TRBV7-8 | ASSLVGAIDTQY
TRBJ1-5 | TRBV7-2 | ASSPDRGLDQPQH
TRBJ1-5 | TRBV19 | ASSPTGTGGRNQPQH
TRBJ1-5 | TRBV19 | ASAGGTGEVGNQPQH
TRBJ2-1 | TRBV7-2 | ASSDRVAGYNEQF
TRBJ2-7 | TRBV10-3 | AISESPRLAGGPNEQY
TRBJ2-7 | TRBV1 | TSSQDSEREFGEQY
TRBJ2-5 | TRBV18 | ASTLTSGQETQY
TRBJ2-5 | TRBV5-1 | ASTLPGTGFSQETQY
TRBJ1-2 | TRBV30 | AWSVPETDLYGYT
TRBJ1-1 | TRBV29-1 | SVANTEAF
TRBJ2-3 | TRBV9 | ASTPGGRTDTQY
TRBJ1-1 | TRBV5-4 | ASSFELNTEAF
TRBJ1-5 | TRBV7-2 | ASSPTGDPFNQPQH
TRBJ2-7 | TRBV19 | ASRVQGQGNYEQY
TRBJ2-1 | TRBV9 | ASSVATASSYNEQF
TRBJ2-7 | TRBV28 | ASSLAGTVYEQY
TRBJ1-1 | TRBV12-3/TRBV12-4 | ASSLRVDTEAF
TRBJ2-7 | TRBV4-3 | ASSQGAGRTYEQY
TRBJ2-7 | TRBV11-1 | ASSHDSYEQY
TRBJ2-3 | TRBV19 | AISRTSGTDTQY
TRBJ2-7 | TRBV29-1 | SVLRGQGGYEQY
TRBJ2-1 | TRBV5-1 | ASSWGTSGDEQF